The sequence of this T cell receptor (beta chain) was determined in a study of blood T cells in healthy people across ages. The CDR3 covers 13 residues. Germline CDR1 SQVTM, CDR2 ANQGSEA. A few counts support this clonotype. The junction departs from the called germline gene at one end, perhaps through a read error. Primers used in a second PCR of about 7 to 12 cycles were a sample-barcoded 5' primer and a J-beta primer mix. TCRdb re-analysed the 5' RACE reads in MiXCR, keeping a single row per CDR3 protein. The sample carries about 780,000 distinct CDR3 sequences, about 47% recorded once. The sequenced sample consisted of blood. The chain couples TRBV29-1 to TRBJ1-1; TRBD1 is a possible D gene (5 bases). The receptor was derived from a man older than 75 in good health. In DNA, the CDR3 is TGCAGCGCGCCGGGACCAATGAACACTGAGGCTTTCTTT. This translates into CSAPGPMNTEAFF.